What follows are 15 T cell receptor beta chains derived from one specimen sequenced in a study of monozygotic twins with cystic fibrosis. Profiling relied on immunoSEQ multiplex PCR, and the TCRdb table lists in-frame clones only, not all of them. The sample holds around 12,000 clones, around 85% seen once. The sample taken for sequencing was blood. The source is a man aged 18 to 30 with cystic fibrosis.

This chain uses TRBV4-1 with TRBJ2-1; D ambiguous. V was shortened by 0 bases and J by 6 bases, with 6 bases between the two germline ends. The V gene's germline CDR1 is MGHRA and CDR2 YSYEKL. The CDR3 sequence is 13 residues long. CDR3 protein: CASSQDLGNEQFF. Here the CDR3 DNA reads TGCGCCAGCAGCCAAGATCTCGGCAATGAGCAGTTCTTC.

The V call is TRBV7-7, the J call TRBJ2-5; D gene ambiguous. This CDR3 is built from 13 residues. Per germline, CDR1 SSHAT and CDR2 FNYEAQ (reference sequence). Deletions cut 2 bases from V and 1 base from J, with 5 bases between. CDR3 residues: CASSLTVQETQYF. The CDR3 nucleotides are TGTGCCAGCAGCTTAACAGTCCAAGAGACCCAGTACTTC.

V and J are TRBV30 and TRBJ1-1, with D perhaps TRBD1 (5 bases). There are 13 residues in the CDR3. V was pared by 3 bases and J by 1 base, with 9 bases between. Germline V gene sequence: CDR1 GTSNPN, CDR2 SVGIG (reference sequence). CDR3 bases: TGTGCCTGGAGAGATACAGGGAACACTGAAGCTTTCTTT. This encodes CAWRDTGNTEAFF.

The chain carries TRBV27 and TRBJ1-5; D may be TRBD1 (5 bases). The V end lost 5 bases, the J end lost 1 base, and 15 bases lay between the germline ends. This CDR3 comprises 16 residues. The germline gives CDR1 MNHEY, CDR2 SMNVEV (reference sequence). CDR3 in amino acids: CASSPRQLGSNQPQHF. The CDR3 DNA sequence: TGTGCCAGCAGTCCCCGACAGTTGGGAAGCAATCAGCCCCAGCATTTT.

The V gene is TRBV9, the J gene TRBJ2-5, with 7 bases lining up with TRBD2. V shed 5 bases, J shed 4 bases, and the junction held 11 bases outside the gene matches. CDR3 length: 15 amino acids. Germline V gene data show CDR1 as SGDLS and CDR2 as YYNGEE. CDR3 sequence reads: CASSRTASGRETQYF. The CDR3 region has the DNA TGTGCCAGCAGTCGGACGGCTAGCGGCCGAGAGACCCAGTACTTC.

This sequence joins TRBV10-3 and TRBJ1-3; a possible D gene is TRBD1 (5 bases). V gave up 5 bases and J gave up 2 bases, with 10 bases separating them. This CDR3 contains 14 residues. Germline V lookup: CDR1 ENHRY, CDR2 SYGVKD. Here the CDR3 reads CAISPGTAGNTIYF. The CDR3 DNA follows: TGTGCCATCAGTCCCGGGACGGCTGGAAACACCATATATTTT.

The rearrangement uses TRBV14 and TRBJ2-1; the match to TRBD2 covers 9 bases. CDR3 size: 16 residues. V shed 4 bases and J 5 bases; nucleotides not matched to a gene: 9. Germline values: CDR1 SGHDN, CDR2 FVKESK. The CDR3 loop is CASSRPSGRPDNEQFF. The CDR3 bases are TGTGCCAGCAGCCGGCCCAGCGGGAGGCCAGACAATGAGCAGTTCTTC.

The CDR3 DNA is TGTGCCTGGACTGAGGCTGCGGGAGGCGAGCAGTACTTC. Residues: CAWTEAAGGEQYF. V usage is TRBV30 and J usage is TRBJ2-7; 8 nucleotides agree with TRBD2. CDR3 length: 13 amino acids. The trim removed 4 bases at V and 6 bases at J, leaving 8 bases unmatched. Germline CDR1 and CDR2: GTSNPN and SVGIG (reference sequence).

This chain connects TRBV19 to TRBJ2-2; D could derive from TRBD1 or TRBD2 (6 bases each). Trimming took 5 bases from V and 5 from J, leaving 27 bases between them. The CDR3 runs 19 residues. Germline V CDR1 and CDR2: LNHDA, SQIVND (reference sequence). In nucleotides, the CDR3 is TGTGCCAGTAGTCCACGGGGGCAGTGGAGCGAGGGCGGGACCGGGGAGCTGTTTTTT. Encoded protein: CASSPRGQWSEGGTGELFF.

The J gene is TRBJ2-5, the V gene TRBV7-9, with 10 bases matching TRBD1. Germline loops: CDR1 SEHNR, CDR2 FQNEAQ (reference sequence). The CDR3 extends over 15 amino acids. The J segment lost 1 base and the V segment lost 2 bases, leaving 1 base of the junction unmatched. DNA of the CDR3: TGTGCCAGCAGCTTATGGACAGGGGGCCAAGAGACCCAGTACTTC. Residues: CASSLWTGGQETQYF.

This clone was observed a few times. V gene TRBV11-2 combines with J gene TRBJ1-6, with no clear D. Per germline, CDR1 SGHAT and CDR2 FQNNGV. Deletions cut 2 bases from V and 10 bases from J, with 9 bases between. This CDR3 is built from 13 residues. The CDR3 coding sequence is TGTGCCAGCAGCTTACGGTCTGACTCACCCCTCCACTTT. Amino acid sequence: CASSLRSDSPLHF.

This chain connects TRBV7-2 to TRBJ2-1; either TRBD1 or TRBD2 may fit D (5 bases each). Germline V gives CDR1 SGHTA, CDR2 FQGNSA. The ends were cut back, 3 bases at V and 0 bases at J, with 15 bases in the middle. This CDR3 has 17 amino acids. The CDR3 DNA is TGTGCCAGCAGCTTGGACCGGGACCCATTCTCCTACAATGAGCAGTTCTTC. It yields the protein CASSLDRDPFSYNEQFF.

The V call is TRBV5-4, the J call TRBJ1-1; D perhaps matches TRBD1 (5 bases). Germline V gene sequence: CDR1 SGHNT, CDR2 YYREEE (reference sequence). The CDR3 consists of 15 residues. Trimming took 4 bases from V and 1 from J, leaving 14 bases between them. CDR3 residues: CASSGRGEPNTEAFF. The CDR3 DNA sequence: TGTGCCAGCAGCGGTCGGGGGGAGCCGAACACTGAAGCTTTCTTT.

CDR3 DNA sequence: TGTGCCAGCAGCGTAGATATGGGGGCCCCCGGGGAGCAGTACTTC. Protein product: CASSVDMGAPGEQYF. V and J are TRBV9 and TRBJ2-7; tentatively, D is TRBD1 (6 bases). The germline gives CDR1 SGDLS, CDR2 YYNGEE. V lost 0 bases and J lost 7, with 17 bases in between. CDR3 length: 15 residues.

The rearrangement uses TRBV5-1 and TRBJ1-2; a weak D match, TRBD1 (6 bases). Germline CDR1 SGHRS, CDR2 YFSETQ. The CDR3 covers 15 residues. The germline V and J ends were trimmed by 1 base and 0 bases, with 10 bases remaining between them. The CDR3 is CASSLSGGTNYGYTF. Here the CDR3 DNA reads TGCGCCAGCAGCTTGTCGGGGGGCACTAACTATGGCTACACCTTC.